These 16 T cell receptor beta chains were all obtained from the same sample, sequenced in a study of beta chain features in type 1 diabetes. Overall study results and limits: In all four CD4+ subsets, TCRB CDR3 length was significantly, moderately reduced in type 1 diabetes.

What these receptors recognize is not known. Expressed TCRB transcripts were sequenced because the entire RNA isolate underwent reverse transcription. The data were produced by immunoSEQ multiplex PCR, yet TCRdb's version contains in-frame clones alone and is incomplete. The sample carries about 260,000 clones, 24% recorded once. The sequenced sample was naive CD4+ T cells from blood. All receptors come from a woman aged 25 to 39 with type 1 diabetes.

A few counts support this clone. CDR3 nucleotide sequence: TGTGCCAGCAGCGTTGCAGGGGATAGCGAGCAGTTCTTC. As protein: CASSVAGDSEQFF. The chain recombines TRBV9 with TRBJ2-1, with D possibly matching TRBD1 (6 bases). The CDR3 runs to 13 residues. V was cut by 2 bases and J by 10 bases, with 13 bases left in between. Germline CDR1 reads SGDLS; CDR2 reads YYNGEE.

This clone showed up just a few times. The chain links TRBV29-1 to TRBJ1-5; unclear D gene. V was clipped by 5 bases and J by 0 bases, with 8 bases between them. The CDR3 has 13 residues. Germline values: CDR1 SQVTM, CDR2 ANQGSEA. The CDR3 DNA reads TGCAGCGTTCGACAAGATAGCAATCAGCCCCAGCATTTT. Translated, it gives CSVRQDSNQPQHF.

This chain links TRBV7-3 with TRBJ2-1, with TRBD2 matching over 10 bases. The trim removed 1 base at V and 6 bases at J, leaving 12 bases unmatched. The germline CDR1 and CDR2 sequences are SGHTA and FQGTGA. This CDR3 has 18 amino acids. CDR3 region: CASSLIAEREGLSNEQFF. CDR3 sequence (DNA): TGTGCCAGCAGCTTAATCGCCGAGCGGGAGGGCCTGAGCAATGAGCAGTTCTTC. Based on the CDR3 plus reference TRBV7-3 and TRBJ2-1, the full variable domain is GAGVSQTPSNKVTEKGKYVELRCDPISGHTALYWYRQSLGQGPEFLIYFQGTGAADDSGLPNDRFFAVRPEGSVSTLKIQRTERGDSAVYLCASSLIAEREGLSNEQFFGPGTRLTVL.

This chain joins TRBV15 and TRBJ2-2; 7 nucleotides match TRBD1. With V trimmed by 3 bases and J by 1 base, 8 bases remained unmatched. Germline CDR1 LNHNV, CDR2 YYDKDF (reference sequence). The CDR3 covers 17 residues. CDR3 sequence (DNA): TGTGCCACCAGCAGCACCGACAGGGAATTGAACACCGGGGAGCTGTTTTTT. Residues: CATSSTDRELNTGELFF.

The chain joins TRBV5-1 to TRBJ2-5; 7 nucleotides line up with TRBD2. J was trimmed by 1 base and V by 4 bases; bases with no gene match: 7. The V gene's germline CDR1 is SGHRS and CDR2 YFSETQ. The CDR3 spans 15 residues. The CDR3 bases are TGCGCCAGCAGCACGGCCGGGACTACCCAAGAGACCCAGTACTTC. As protein: CASSTAGTTQETQYF.

J is TRBJ1-2 and V is TRBV27; tentatively, D is TRBD1 (5 bases). The CDR3 runs 13 residues. Germline V gives CDR1 MNHEY, CDR2 SMNVEV (reference sequence). V lost 2 bases, J lost 8 bases, and 12 bases lay in between. The CDR3 bases are TGTGCCAGCAGTTTACGGGGGATTGAGGGCTACACCTTC. It codes for CASSLRGIEGYTF.

The CDR3 here is CASSWTGYQPQHF. CDR3 sequence (DNA): TGTGCCAGCAGCTGGACAGGATATCAGCCCCAGCATTTT. This rearrangement joins TRBV7-9 to TRBJ1-5; 7 bases agree with TRBD1. This CDR3 spans 13 amino acids. Trimming took 4 bases from V and 5 from J; bases not matched to a gene: 2. Germline V gene sequence: CDR1 SEHNR, CDR2 FQNEAQ (reference sequence).

This clone was counted only a few times. This CDR3 reads CASSPGGSPLDRANYGYTF. DNA for the CDR3: TGTGCCAGCAGTCCAGGAGGGTCCCCGTTGGACAGGGCTAACTATGGCTACACCTTC. The chain is built from TRBV27 and TRBJ1-2, with 8 bases identical to TRBD1. The V gene's germline CDR1 is MNHEY and CDR2 SMNVEV (reference sequence). The V gene end was trimmed by 5 bases and the J gene end by 0 bases; junction bases not matched to a gene: 17. CDR3 length: 19 amino acids.

In its sample, this clone was seen a few times. The rearrangement joins TRBV6-5 to TRBJ1-2, with D possibly being TRBD1 (5 bases). The germline V gene encodes CDR1 MNHEY and CDR2 SVGAGI. V was cut by 2 bases and J by 3 bases, with 16 bases left in between. The CDR3 has 16 amino acids. CDR3 nucleotide sequence: TGTGCCAGCAGTTACAATAGGCAGGGTCCCGACTATGGCTACACCTTC. Translated: CASSYNRQGPDYGYTF.

The gene calls are TRBV7-2 and TRBJ1-1; 7 bases match TRBD1. Per germline, CDR1 SGHTA and CDR2 FQGNSA. J lost 5 bases, V lost 5 bases, and 11 bases had no gene match. CDR3 length: 15 residues. As DNA, the CDR3 is TGTGCCAGCAGCCCACAGGGGACGCCACGTACTGAAGCTTTCTTT. It yields the protein CASSPQGTPRTEAFF.

The J gene is TRBJ2-7, the V gene TRBV4-2; possible D gene TRBD2, 6 bases. The CDR3 loop spans 14 amino acids. Germline CDR1 LGHNA, CDR2 YNFKEQ. V was cut by 3 bases and J by 3 bases, with 12 bases left in between. CDR3 in DNA: TGTGCCAGCAGCCAGTCGCTAGCGAACTACGAGCAGTACTTC. Amino acid sequence: CASSQSLANYEQYF.

The chain employs TRBV15 and TRBJ1-2, with 9 bases fitting TRBD1. CDR1 is LNHNV and CDR2 is YYDKDF in the germline V gene (reference sequence). The CDR3 spans 14 residues. The ends lost 7 bases at V and 8 bases at J; junction bases unmatched: 11. This CDR3 reads CATTRDREIRGYTF. In DNA form, the CDR3 reads TGTGCCACCACCAGGGACAGGGAGATCCGGGGCTACACCTTC.

A few counts support this clone. This rearrangement joins TRBV7-2 to TRBJ1-1, with D possibly TRBD1 on 6 matching bases. Germline V CDR1 and CDR2: SGHTA, FQGNSA. Between the trimmed V and J ends, which lost 2 bases and 6 bases, there was a span of 13 bases. This CDR3 comprises 14 residues. This CDR3 reads CASSLMGAMAEAFF. The DNA of the CDR3 is TGTGCCAGCAGCTTAATGGGGGCCATGGCTGAAGCTTTCTTT.

This clone was counted a few times. The V gene is TRBV30, the J gene TRBJ2-1; D might be TRBD2 (6 bases). The germline gives CDR1 GTSNPN, CDR2 SVGIG (reference sequence). Deletions cut 3 bases from V and 14 bases from J, with 20 bases between. The CDR3 is made up of 13 amino acids. The CDR3 nucleotides are TGTGCCTGGAGCGTTAGGCGGAGGGAAAGAGAGTTCTTC. Translated, it gives CAWSVRRREREFF.

This clone was seen a few times. The gene calls are TRBV10-2 and TRBJ1-5; 7 positions match TRBD1. The CDR3 extends over 16 amino acids. With V trimmed by 3 bases and J by 4 bases, 9 bases remained unmatched. Germline V gene data show CDR1 as WSHSY and CDR2 as SAAADI. The CDR3 nucleotides read TGCGCCAGCAGTGAATCAGACAGGGAGTGGAATCAGCCCCAGCATTTT. Translation: CASSESDREWNQPQHF.

V is TRBV7-2 and J is TRBJ2-7; D is unresolved. The CDR3 has 15 amino acids. V lost 5 bases and J 2 bases, leaving 16 bases between the germline ends. Per the germline V gene, CDR1 is SGHTA and CDR2 is FQGNSA. CDR3 loop: CASSLFSVSAYEQYF. The CDR3, as DNA: TGTGCCAGCAGCCTTTTCAGCGTATCCGCCTACGAGCAGTACTTC. The full variable domain, with the rest looked up from reference TRBV7-2 and TRBJ2-7, is GAGVSQSPSNKVTEKGKDVELRCDPISGHTALYWYRQSLGQGLEFLIYFQGNSAPDKSGLPSDRFSAERTGGSVSTLTIQRTQQEDSAVYLCASSLFSVSAYEQYFGPGTRLTVT.